The source of this T cell receptor (beta chain) is a study of blood T cell repertoires in COVID-19. Looking at the study overall: Acute-phase and convalescent COVID-19 samples originated in the United States, Italy and Spain.

Profiled with immunoSEQ multiplex PCR; TCRdb holds only in-frame clones, not every one. The table includes over 200,000 clones, roughly 80% detected once. This TCR was sampled from a man between 60 and 75 years old who had recovered from COVID-19. The material sequenced was PBMCs or T cells enriched from blood (not recorded which).

The CDR3 here is CASRREDRGHSPLHF. CDR3 DNA sequence: TGTGCCAGCAGGCGGGAGGACAGGGGTCATTCACCCCTCCACTTT. This rearrangement joins TRBV2 to TRBJ1-6, with 9 bases fitting TRBD1. The junction had 8 bases not matched to a gene; V was cut back by 6 bases and J by 8 bases. The germline gives CDR1 SNHLY, CDR2 FYNNEI. This CDR3 has 15 residues.